The 12 T cell receptor beta chains presented below share a single source sample, sequenced in a study of T cell responses to AZD1222 COVID-19 vaccine. Profiling relied on immunoSEQ multiplex PCR, and the TCRdb table lists in-frame clones only, not all of them. The table lists nearly 95,000 clones, roughly 90% of them singletons, with more than 7.5% in the top ten. Sample: peripheral blood, taken on day 0 of AZD1222 vaccination. These receptors were obtained from an adult in good health.

This chain joins TRBV2 and TRBJ2-7; D is unclear. The V end lost 0 bases, the J end lost 2 bases, and 14 bases lay between the germline ends. The germline V gene has CDR1 SNHLY and CDR2 FYNNEI. The CDR3 loop spans 16 amino acids. DNA for the CDR3: TGTGCCAGCAGTGAAGCGCTAAGGGTCAGAGCCTACGAGCAGTACTTC. Its translation is CASSEALRVRAYEQYF. The variable domain in full, with the rest retrieved from reference TRBV2 and TRBJ2-7, is EPEVTQTPSHQVTQMGQEVILRCVPISNHLYFYWYRQILGQKVEFLVSFYNNEISEKSEIFDDQFSVERPDGSNFTLKIRSTKLEDSAMYFCASSEALRVRAYEQYFGPGTRLTVT.

V is TRBV7-2 and J is TRBJ2-7, with TRBD1 matching 9 bases. The V gene end was trimmed by 2 bases and the J gene end by 6 bases; junction bases not matched to a gene: 14. Germline-derived CDR1 and CDR2 are SGHTA and FQGNSA. The CDR3 is 17 amino acids. As DNA, the CDR3 is TGTGCCAGCAGCTTACAACAGGGGGCGCAAGCAGGCGGCGAGCAGTACTTC. Protein: CASSLQQGAQAGGEQYF.

This rearrangement joins TRBV2 to TRBJ1-5; 10 nucleotides line up with TRBD1. CDR1 SNHLY and CDR2 FYNNEI come from the germline V gene. This CDR3 is 16 amino acids long. V shed 4 bases, J shed 2 bases, and the junction held 5 bases outside the gene matches. The CDR3 sequence: CASSARQGAGNQPQHF. The CDR3 DNA reads as TGTGCCAGCAGTGCAAGACAGGGGGCGGGCAATCAGCCCCAGCATTTT.

V usage is TRBV6-5 and J usage is TRBJ1-6, with 8 bases aligning to TRBD1. V gave up 5 bases and J gave up 5 bases; unmatched junction bases: 2. The germline V gene has CDR1 MNHEY and CDR2 SVGAGI. The CDR3 is 14 residues long. CDR3 protein: CASSRTGNNSPLHF. The CDR3 DNA is TGTGCCAGCAGTCGGACAGGGAATAATTCACCCCTCCACTTT.

This rearrangement joins TRBV6-1 to TRBJ1-3; TRBD1 aligns across 9 bases. This CDR3 spans 17 amino acids. Germline assignment: CDR1 MNHNS and CDR2 SASEGT. Germline trimming cut 4 bases from V and 0 bases from J; bases unmatched to any gene: 7. The CDR3 nucleotides read TGTGCCAGCAGTGCGGTGGGACAGGGTTACTCTGGAAACACCATATATTTT. Its translation is CASSAVGQGYSGNTIYF.

This sequence joins TRBV14 and TRBJ1-1; a weak D match, TRBD1 (6 bases). CDR1 SGHDN and CDR2 FVKESK come from the germline V gene. V lost 6 bases and J lost 5, with 19 bases in between. This CDR3 has 15 amino acids. CDR3 in amino acids: CASRPEQGVRTEAFF. CDR3 DNA: TGTGCCAGCAGACCGGAACAGGGCGTGAGGACTGAAGCTTTCTTT.

J is TRBJ1-2 and V is TRBV6-5; D is unresolved. CDR3 length equals 14 residues. Germline-derived CDR1 and CDR2 are MNHEY and SVGAGI. Trimming cost V 2 bases and J 2 bases, with 9 bases left between them. The CDR3 DNA reads TGTGCCAGCAGTTACCAGGCAGCGAACTATGGCTACACCTTC. It yields the protein CASSYQAANYGYTF.

V gene TRBV19 combines with J gene TRBJ2-5, with TRBD1 as a possible D gene (6 bases). The CDR3 sequence is 15 residues long. Germline-derived CDR1 and CDR2 are LNHDA and SQIVND (reference sequence). Trimming stripped 3 bases from V and 6 bases from J, with 17 bases between. CDR3 region: CASSMGQSGEQTQYF. CDR3 nucleotide sequence: TGTGCCAGTAGTATGGGCCAATCAGGGGAGCAGACCCAGTACTTC.

The chain uses TRBV30 and TRBJ2-7; D is possibly TRBD1 (6 bases). The V end was cut by 5 bases, the J end by 0 bases, with 8 bases between. The CDR3 covers 12 residues. CDR1 and CDR2 from the germline V gene are GTSNPN and SVGIG (reference sequence). The CDR3: CAWGDNSYEQYF. For the CDR3, the DNA is TGTGCCTGGGGGGACAACTCCTACGAGCAGTACTTC. The entire variable domain, with the rest obtained from reference TRBV30 and TRBJ2-7, is as follows: SQTIHQWPATLVQPVGSPLSLECTVEGTSNPNLYWYRQAAGRGLQLLFYSVGIGQISSEVPQNLSASRPQDRQFILSSKKLLLSDSGFYLCAWGDNSYEQYFGPGTRLTVT.

J is TRBJ1-2 and V is TRBV3-1 (or the pseudogene TRBV3-2); TRBD1 aligns across 9 bases. Trimming cost V 4 bases and J 6 bases; bases outside gene matches: 3. CDR1 is LGHDT, CDR2 YNNKEL, per germline (reference sequence). This CDR3 region has 13 residues. The CDR3 nucleotides read TGTGCCAGCAGCCGCGGACAGGGGAATGGCTACACCTTC. It specifies CASSRGQGNGYTF.

This clone occurred once. V gene TRBV27 combines with J gene TRBJ1-2, with 9 bases identical to TRBD1. This CDR3 contains 14 residues. The J segment lost 5 bases and the V segment lost 7 bases, leaving 8 bases of the junction unmatched. In germline, CDR1 is MNHEY, CDR2 SMNVEV (reference sequence). CDR3 coding DNA: TGTGCCAGCACGACACAGGGGGCGGGGTATGGCTACACCTTC. Translated, it gives CASTTQGAGYGYTF.

As for this clone: One end of the junction is discordant with germline, which a read error may explain. The chain employs TRBV7-7 and TRBJ2-5, with D maybe TRBD2 (6 bases). Germline-derived CDR1 and CDR2 are SSHAT and FNYEAQ (reference sequence). This CDR3 has 15 amino acids. This CDR3 is CASSRPGGAQETQYF. The DNA for the CDR3 is TGTGCTAGCAGCCGCCCCGGAGGGGCCCAAGAGACCCAGTACTTC.